Described below is a single TCR beta chain sequence and its context. Its antigen is not known. The data derive from a study of T cells after yellow fever vaccination. Points from the study as a whole: Abundant clonotypes from the bulk population could get into FACS-sorted repertoires as contaminants. A limited proportion of clonotypes was detected within both the CD4 and CD8 compartments. Most primary-vaccination clones reappeared after the booster (just under 98% CD4, roughly 88% CD8).

The 5'RACE template-switching step produced TCR cDNA and added a universal primer site and UMIs. MiXCR, run by TCRdb on the 5' RACE reads, gives a single entry per CDR3 protein. The sample holds approximately 600,000 distinct CDR3 sequences, 9% to 15% seen once. The ends were cut back, 0 bases at V and 5 bases at J, with 8 bases in the middle. The CDR3 has 13 amino acids. The germline CDR1 and CDR2 sequences are KGHSH and LQKENI. V and J are TRBV18 and TRBJ2-7; D is possibly TRBD2 (5 bases). This sequence originates from a man aged 30 to 39 who received the YFV17D yellow fever vaccine. The sample here was PBMCs, taken on the day of the yellow fever booster vaccination. CDR3 coding DNA: TGTGCCAGCTCACCACCCGGGGTCGACGAGCAGTACTTC. Residues: CASSPPGVDEQYF.